This T cell receptor beta chain was captured in a study of shared T cell receptors in the human thymus. Germline V lookup: CDR1 SEHNR, CDR2 FQNEAQ (reference sequence). The ends lost 4 bases at V and 3 bases at J; junction bases unmatched: 8. The CDR3 spans 15 residues. Profiled with immunoSEQ multiplex PCR; TCRdb holds only in-frame clones, not every one. The table lists hundreds of thousands of clones, more than 75% of them singletons. These data are also associated with another study on human thymus T cells. Turning to that study: Healthy Finnish infants undergoing corrective surgery for congenital heart defects were used as donors. The source of the thymus tissue was resections taken during corrective heart surgery. Biased V and J segment usage appeared in thymus and peripheral blood. What related research reported was that thymic repertoires overlapped highly among unrelated individuals.

The rearrangement links TRBV7-9 to TRBJ2-7; TRBD1 matches at 8 bases. Sequencing used thymocytes. This TCR was recovered from a boy younger than two with a congenital heart defect. CDR3 nucleotide sequence: TGTGCCAGCAGCTCCGACAGGGGTCCCAACTACGAGCAGTACTTC. It codes for CASSSDRGPNYEQYF.